The 26 T cell receptor beta chains presented below share a single source sample, sequenced in a study of blood T cell repertoires in COVID-19. Data came from immunoSEQ multiplex PCR; TCRdb stores just in-frame clones and leaves some out. The data contain roughly 150,000 clones, approximately 80% of them singletons. Sequencing used PBMCs or T cells enriched from blood (not recorded which). All receptors come from a woman between 18 and 29 years old who had been exposed to COVID-19.

The chain joins TRBV7-9 to TRBJ1-1; D is undetermined. V gave up 5 bases and J gave up 8 bases, with 12 bases separating them. Germline V gene data show CDR1 as SEHNR and CDR2 as FQNEAQ (reference sequence). The CDR3 consists of 12 residues. The CDR3 sequence is CASSRGKTEAFF. The CDR3 DNA follows: TGTGCCAGCAGCCGGGGAAAAACGGAAGCTTTCTTT.

The chain carries TRBV4-3 and TRBJ1-5; no reliable D call. Germline V gives CDR1 LGHNA, CDR2 YSLEER. The V end lost 1 base, the J end lost 9 bases, and 16 bases lay between the germline ends. The CDR3 contains 15 residues. As DNA, the CDR3 is TGCGCCAGCAGCCAAGCCCTGGCAGAACCTTGGCCCCAGCATTTT. Translating it yields CASSQALAEPWPQHF.

This sequence joins TRBV4-1 and TRBJ1-4; 7 nucleotides align to TRBD1. This CDR3 region has 15 residues. Germline values: CDR1 MGHRA, CDR2 YSYEKL. J was trimmed by 8 bases and V by 3 bases; bases with no gene match: 9. The CDR3 bases are TGCGCCAGCAGCCACATGTCGACAGGGCACGAAAAACTGTTTTTT. It translates to CASSHMSTGHEKLFF.

This chain connects TRBV10-1 to TRBJ2-7; possibly TRBD1 for D (6 bases). Germline CDR1 WNHNN, CDR2 SYGVQD (reference sequence). Trimming cost V 4 bases and J 5 bases, with 12 bases left between them. The CDR3 loop spans 13 amino acids. CDR3 loop: CASSAQGGNEQYF. CDR3 coding DNA: TGCGCCAGCAGTGCACAGGGTGGCAACGAGCAGTACTTC.

The V call is TRBV6-5, the J call TRBJ1-1, with 7 bases fitting TRBD1. Trimming cost V 7 bases and J 4 bases; bases outside gene matches: 9. This CDR3 comprises 14 residues. Germline-derived CDR1 and CDR2 are MNHEY and SVGAGI. The CDR3 spells CASTPNRGVTEAFF. Here the CDR3 DNA reads TGTGCCAGCACGCCGAACAGGGGAGTCACTGAAGCTTTCTTT.

The table lists this clone with a few counts. This sequence joins TRBV5-1 and TRBJ2-7; 7 positions match TRBD2. Trimming removed 5 bases from V and 0 bases from J; junction bases left unmatched: 8. Germline values: CDR1 SGHRS, CDR2 YFSETQ. This CDR3 is 15 amino acids long. The CDR3 DNA sequence: TGCGCCAGCAGGGGGGAGGGGAAAATCTCCTACGAGCAGTACTTC. Residues: CASRGEGKISYEQYF.

CDR3 sequence: CASSLGGASTDTQYF. As DNA, the CDR3 is TGTGCCAGCAGCTTAGGCGGGGCTAGCACAGATACGCAGTATTTT. The chain recombines TRBV7-3 with TRBJ2-3, with D possibly matching TRBD2 (6 bases). V gave up 2 bases and J gave up 0 bases, with 9 bases separating them. Germline CDR1 and CDR2: SGHTA and FQGTGA. The CDR3 extends over 15 amino acids.

The chain carries TRBV28 and TRBJ2-7, with D tentatively TRBD1 (6 bases). CDR1 is MDHEN and CDR2 is SYDVKM in the germline V gene. The CDR3 runs to 12 residues. The ends were cut back, 5 bases at V and 6 bases at J, with 11 bases in the middle. This CDR3 is CASSEQGSEQYF. CDR3 coding DNA: TGTGCCAGCAGTGAACAGGGATCCGAGCAGTACTTC.

The chain recombines TRBV28 with TRBJ1-2, with D possibly being TRBD1 (6 bases). V lost 10 bases and J 7 bases, leaving 22 bases between the germline ends. The CDR3 spans 14 residues. CDR1 is MDHEN and CDR2 is SYDVKM in the germline V gene. CDR3 DNA: TGTGCCATCAAGATAAACAGGGTAAATGCTGGCTACACCTTC. It is translated as CAIKINRVNAGYTF.

This chain links TRBV9 with TRBJ2-2; D remains ambiguous. The CDR3 covers 15 residues. From germline, CDR1 is SGDLS and CDR2 YYNGEE. The germline V and J ends were trimmed by 1 base and 2 bases, with 9 bases remaining between them. The CDR3 reads CASSVLLANTGELFF. The CDR3 bases are TGTGCCAGCAGCGTATTATTGGCAAACACCGGGGAGCTGTTTTTT.

The chain joins TRBV19 to TRBJ1-5, with D possibly being TRBD1 (6 bases). Germline assignment: CDR1 LNHDA and CDR2 SQIVND (reference sequence). The CDR3 has 16 amino acids. V lost 5 bases to trimming and J lost 2 bases, with 16 bases between them. Written as DNA, the CDR3 is TGTGCCAGTAGTCCTCAGACAGGAGGAGGCAATCAGCCCCAGCATTTT. This sequence encodes CASSPQTGGGNQPQHF.

The V call is TRBV6-5, the J call TRBJ1-1; 7 bases are a match to TRBD1. The CDR3 runs 13 residues. Germline V CDR1 and CDR2: MNHEY, SVGAGI. V shed 11 bases and J 0 bases; nucleotides not matched to a gene: 6. The CDR3 DNA is TGTGCCGGAGAGACAGGGATGAACACTGAAGCTTTCTTT. Encoded protein: CAGETGMNTEAFF.

The rearrangement links TRBV7-2 to TRBJ1-2, with a tentative D call TRBD1 (6 bases). Trimming pared 1 base from V and 6 bases from J, leaving 9 bases between. The CDR3 spans 13 residues. Germline V gene lookup returns CDR1 SGHTA and CDR2 FQGNSA. CDR3 bases: TGTGCCAGCAGCTTAGGCGGGGGCGATGGCTACACCTTC. Translation gives CASSLGGGDGYTF.

The genes are TRBV28 and TRBJ1-6, with D perhaps TRBD1 (5 bases). Trimming took off 5 bases at V and 6 bases at J, with 20 bases between the two ends. This CDR3 region has 17 residues. Germline CDR1 reads MDHEN; CDR2 reads SYDVKM. CDR3 sequence reads: CASSPTPIWGGNSPLHF. In nucleotides, the CDR3 is TGTGCCAGCAGTCCGACCCCCATTTGGGGCGGTAATTCACCCCTCCACTTT.

This rearrangement joins TRBV15 to TRBJ2-7; the match to TRBD2 covers 9 bases. Trimming removed 3 bases from V and 3 bases from J; junction bases left unmatched: 3. Germline-derived CDR1 and CDR2 are LNHNV and YYDKDF (reference sequence). This CDR3 has 14 amino acids. CDR3 nucleotide sequence: TGTGCCACCAGCAGCGGAGCGGGAGGCTACGAGCAGTACTTC. Its translation is CATSSGAGGYEQYF.

The table lists this clone with a few counts. This rearrangement joins TRBV28 to TRBJ1-5, with 9 bases fitting TRBD1. In germline, CDR1 is MDHEN, CDR2 SYDVKM. The J segment lost 4 bases and the V segment lost 6 bases, leaving 7 bases of the junction unmatched. The CDR3 contains 15 residues. The CDR3 reads CASRLQGATNQPQHF. Here the CDR3 DNA reads TGTGCCAGCAGGCTACAGGGGGCAACGAATCAGCCCCAGCATTTT.

The rearrangement uses TRBV28 and TRBJ1-5; 10 nucleotides line up with TRBD1. V dropped 5 bases and J dropped 7; count of bases not matched to a gene: 11. CDR1 and CDR2 from the germline V gene are MDHEN and SYDVKM. This CDR3 contains 16 residues. The CDR3 nucleotides read TGTGCCAGCAGTCCGGGGCGGGACAGGGGCTCCCAGCCCCAGCATTTT. It codes for CASSPGRDRGSQPQHF.

The chain uses TRBV28 and TRBJ2-7; D perhaps matches TRBD1 (5 bases). CDR1 is MDHEN, CDR2 SYDVKM, per germline. The ends were cut back, 10 bases at V and 4 bases at J, with 14 bases in the middle. The CDR3 contains 12 residues. The CDR3 nucleotides are TGTGCCATTGGCCGGACAATTTACGAGCAGTACTTC. Residues: CAIGRTIYEQYF.

V is TRBV28 and J is TRBJ2-3; 16 bases match TRBD2. Looked up from germline, CDR1 is MDHEN and CDR2 is SYDVKM. Unmatched junction bases numbered 8, after V lost 6 bases and J lost 2 bases. The CDR3 is made up of 18 amino acids. In DNA form, the CDR3 reads TGTGCCAGCAGCTCGGGACTAGCGGGAGGGATTTACACAGATACGCAGTATTTT. This encodes CASSSGLAGGIYTDTQYF.

This rearrangement joins TRBV9 to TRBJ2-7, with a tentative D call TRBD1 (7 bases). V was trimmed by 4 bases and J by 3 bases, leaving 11 bases between them. Germline values: CDR1 SGDLS, CDR2 YYNGEE. CDR3 length: 13 amino acids. The CDR3 region has the DNA TGTGCCAGCAGCCCCCAGGGGGGCTACGAGCAGTACTTC. It codes for CASSPQGGYEQYF.

In the case of this clone: The junction shows a germline mismatch at one end, possibly a read error. The chain employs TRBV6-2 or TRBV6-3 and TRBJ2-1; D is perhaps TRBD2 (6 bases). In germline, CDR1 is MNHEY, CDR2 SVGEGT. This CDR3 contains 15 residues. The CDR3 DNA reads TGTGCCAGCAGTAGACTCGGAGGGGCCTACGATGAGCAGTTCTTC. Its translation is CASSRLGGAYDEQFF.

The chain carries TRBV18 and TRBJ1-1, with D possibly matching TRBD1 (6 bases). V lost 2 bases and J lost 6, with 19 bases in between. Germline CDR1 is KGHSH and CDR2 is LQKENI. There are 16 residues in the CDR3. CDR3 residues: CASSPSARDTIAEAFF. The CDR3 DNA follows: TGTGCCAGCTCACCATCCGCCCGGGACACAATCGCTGAAGCTTTCTTT.

The rearrangement uses TRBV6-5 and TRBJ2-7; 7 bases agree with TRBD1. V lost 6 bases, J lost 4 bases, and 12 bases stayed unmatched. Germline loops: CDR1 MNHEY, CDR2 SVGAGI. The CDR3 spans 15 residues. DNA of the CDR3: TGTGCCAGCAGCCTGGCCGGGACAGAAAAATACGAGCAGTACTTC. Translating it yields CASSLAGTEKYEQYF.

The chain is built from TRBV7-9 and TRBJ1-1; the D is unclear. The CDR3 is 15 amino acids. The ends were cut back, 5 bases at V and 0 bases at J, with 13 bases in the middle. Germline CDR1 SEHNR, CDR2 FQNEAQ (reference sequence). The CDR3 DNA reads as TGTGCCAGCAGCCTACCCATACGAATGAACACTGAAGCTTTCTTT. It encodes CASSLPIRMNTEAFF.

The gene calls are TRBV19 and TRBJ1-1, with 7 bases aligning to TRBD1. Germline CDR1 and CDR2: LNHDA and SQIVND (reference sequence). This CDR3 region has 14 residues. V lost 7 bases and J lost 1; bases outside the gene matches: 6. The CDR3 DNA follows: TGTGCCAGTAATCTCCGGGACAGGAACACTGAAGCTTTCTTT. Translating it yields CASNLRDRNTEAFF.

This sequence joins TRBV25-1 and TRBJ2-2; 9 nucleotides align to TRBD1. Per the germline V gene, CDR1 is MGHDK and CDR2 is SYGVNS. Germline trimming cut 3 bases from V and 3 bases from J; bases unmatched to any gene: 8. The CDR3 runs to 17 residues. The CDR3 bases are TGTGCCAGCAGTGATTACTCCCGGACAGGGGACACCGGGGAGCTGTTTTTT. Its translation: CASSDYSRTGDTGELFF.